These 27 T cell receptor beta chains originate from one sample sequenced in a study of T-cell memory formation after mild COVID-19. TCRdb processed the 5' RACE reads anew with MiXCR; each CDR3 protein has one entry. The data hold approximately 500,000 distinct CDR3 sequences, with 25% observed a single time. The material sequenced was PBMCs or a T cell subset sorted from them (not recorded which). The receptor set was obtained from an adult woman who had mild COVID-19 (a few samples of this study predate the infection). Cell type and time point are not known.

A few counts support this clonotype. The rearrangement uses TRBV14 and TRBJ2-3, with 9 nucleotides matching TRBD1. There are 16 residues in the CDR3. V shed 2 bases, J shed 0 bases, and the junction held 3 bases outside the gene matches. The germline gives CDR1 SGHDN, CDR2 FVKESK. CDR3: CASSQQGTGSTDTQYF. The DNA for the CDR3 is TGTGCCAGCAGCCAACAGGGGACAGGGAGCACAGATACGCAGTATTTT. Supplemented by reference TRBV14 and TRBJ2-3, the full variable domain reads EAGVTQFPSHSVIEKGQTVTLRCDPISGHDNLYWYRRVMGKEIKFLLHFVKESKQDESGMPNNRFLAERTGGTYSTLKVQPAELEDSGVYFCASSQQGTGSTDTQYFGPGTRLTVL.

This clonotype was seen more than once but under ten times. The V gene is TRBV9, the J gene TRBJ1-2, with D hard to call. The germline CDR1 and CDR2 sequences are SGDLS and YYNGEE. CDR3 length: 14 residues. V gave up 4 bases and J gave up 4 bases, with 14 bases separating them. CDR3 in amino acids: CASSPDGSSYGYTF. The CDR3 bases are TGTGCCAGCAGCCCCGATGGCAGTTCCTATGGCTACACCTTC.

In this sample, this clonotype turned up a few times. The rearrangement joins TRBV19 to TRBJ2-7, with D perhaps assigned TRBD1 or TRBD2 (5 bases each). The germline V gene has CDR1 LNHDA and CDR2 SQIVND (reference sequence). The CDR3 loop spans 13 amino acids. The V end lost 6 bases, the J end lost 3 bases, and 12 bases lay between the germline ends. The CDR3 bases are TGTGCCAGTAGCCCCGGGGCGGGCTACGAGCAGTACTTC. Protein product: CASSPGAGYEQYF.

The chain carries TRBV20-1 and TRBJ2-3; D gene ambiguous. The CDR3 totals 16 residues. The germline V gene encodes CDR1 DFQATT and CDR2 SNEGSKA (reference sequence). Trimming shortened V by 6 bases and J by 0 bases, and 19 bases separated the two germline ends. The CDR3 DNA reads as TGCAGTGCCCACGCCGACACGGGCGGCAGCACAGATACGCAGTATTTT. It encodes CSAHADTGGSTDTQYF.

V and J are TRBV11-2 and TRBJ2-3; D remains ambiguous. V shed 2 bases and J shed 1 base, with 10 bases lying between them. Germline V gives CDR1 SGHAT, CDR2 FQNNGV. CDR3 length: 15 residues. For the CDR3, the DNA is TGTGCCAGCAGCTTACGGAGCACAGGCACAGATACGCAGTATTTT. Translating it yields CASSLRSTGTDTQYF.

This clonotype turned up a few times. This sequence joins TRBV6-6 and TRBJ2-5, with D perhaps being TRBD1 or TRBD2 (5 bases each). Germline V CDR1 and CDR2: MNHNY, SVGAGI (reference sequence). V was shortened by 6 bases and J by 3 bases, with 17 bases between the two germline ends. The CDR3 covers 15 residues. The CDR3 here is CASSSTRGGEETQYF. The CDR3 DNA reads TGTGCCAGCAGCTCCACCCGGGGCGGTGAAGAGACCCAGTACTTC.

This clonotype came up many times. V and J are TRBV5-5 and TRBJ2-2; no definite D call. CDR3 length: 15 amino acids. Germline V CDR1 and CDR2: SGHKS, YYEKEE (reference sequence). Trimming pared 0 bases from V and 2 bases from J, leaving 8 bases between. CDR3 sequence (DNA): TGTGCCAGCAGCTTGGAACTAACAAACACCGGGGAGCTGTTTTTT. It yields the protein CASSLELTNTGELFF.

V is TRBV20-1 and J is TRBJ2-7; 13 bases match TRBD2. Germline CDR1 is DFQATT and CDR2 is SNEGSKA (reference sequence). The V and J ends lost 0 bases and 6 bases, in that order; junction bases with no gene match: 5. This CDR3 is 15 amino acids long. The CDR3 reads CSAREWTSGRFEQYF. In nucleotides, the CDR3 is TGCAGTGCTAGAGAATGGACTAGCGGGAGATTCGAGCAGTACTTC.

This CDR3 is CSATPPPGQGSGYTF. CDR3 DNA sequence: TGCAGCGCGACCCCTCCACCGGGACAGGGGAGCGGCTACACCTTC. The chain uses TRBV29-1 and TRBJ1-2; 10 bases line up with TRBD1. The CDR3 is 15 amino acids. Trimming took 7 bases from V and 8 from J; bases not matched to a gene: 16. Germline V gene lookup returns CDR1 SQVTM and CDR2 ANQGSEA.

The rearrangement links TRBV19 to TRBJ2-1; 9 nucleotides line up with TRBD2. Trimming cost V 9 bases and J 9 bases; bases outside gene matches: 15. The CDR3 is made up of 15 amino acids. Germline loops: CDR1 LNHDA, CDR2 SQIVND (reference sequence). DNA for the CDR3: TGTGCCAGCAGGATGGCGGGAGGGCTTCTCCCTGAGCAGTTCTTC. Its protein product is CASRMAGGLLPEQFF.

This clonotype came up a few times. This chain links TRBV5-4 with TRBJ1-1; D remains unclear. CDR1 and CDR2 (germline): SGHNT, YYREEE (reference sequence). This CDR3 spans 13 amino acids. Trimming shortened V by 2 bases and J by 7 bases, and 12 bases separated the two germline ends. CDR3 region: CASSFRGAHEAFF. CDR3 nucleotides: TGTGCCAGCAGCTTTAGAGGAGCCCATGAAGCTTTCTTT.

The chain carries TRBV6-1 and TRBJ2-3; a possible D gene is TRBD1 (6 bases). This CDR3 is built from 15 residues. CDR1 and CDR2 (germline): MNHNS, SASEGT. Trimming removed 8 bases at V and 1 base at J, with 16 bases between. CDR3 loop: CASDRYRARTDTQYF. As DNA, the CDR3 is TGTGCCAGCGACAGATACAGGGCCCGCACAGATACGCAGTATTTT.

The chain employs TRBV11-2 and TRBJ2-7; the D gene is possibly TRBD1 (6 bases). This CDR3 is 18 amino acids long. V lost 5 bases to trimming and J lost 3 bases, with 26 bases between them. The germline gives CDR1 SGHAT, CDR2 FQNNGV. The CDR3 region is CASSDPDFLKGDLYEQYF. In nucleotides, the CDR3 is TGTGCCAGCAGCGACCCTGATTTTCTTAAGGGGGATCTCTACGAGCAGTACTTC.

The chain combines TRBV6-5 with TRBJ1-2; no firm D call. The V gene lost 0 bases and the J gene lost 8 bases, with 10 bases spanning the gap. This CDR3 is 13 amino acids long. From germline, CDR1 is MNHEY and CDR2 SVGAGI. For the CDR3, the DNA is TGTGCCAGCAGTTACTCGGCAGGCGGAGGCTACACCTTC. As protein: CASSYSAGGGYTF.

This clonotype occurred a few times. At one end, the junction sequence differs from germline, possibly due to a read error. J is TRBJ2-7 and V is TRBV18, with D possibly TRBD1 on 5 matching bases. CDR1 is KGHSH, CDR2 LQKENI, per germline. CDR3 length: 16 residues. The CDR3 protein is CASSPPWAGKLYEQYF. DNA of the CDR3: TGTGCCAGCTCCCCACCTTGGGCAGGGAAATTATACGAGCAGTACTTC.

The gene calls are TRBV30 and TRBJ1-1; D uncertain. The germline CDR1 and CDR2 sequences are GTSNPN and SVGIG (reference sequence). The CDR3 runs to 13 residues. Trimming stripped 0 bases from V and 1 base from J, with 6 bases between. CDR3 amino acids: CAWSVSENTEAFF. The CDR3 nucleotides are TGTGCCTGGAGTGTAAGTGAGAACACTGAAGCTTTCTTT.

This clonotype appeared a few times. This chain uses TRBV29-1 with TRBJ2-7, with TRBD1 identical over 7 bases. CDR1 is SQVTM and CDR2 is ANQGSEA in the germline V gene. There are 12 residues in the CDR3. Trimming removed 6 bases from V and 2 bases from J; junction bases left unmatched: 4. The CDR3, as DNA: TGCAGCGTCCAGGGACAGCCCTACGAGCAGTACTTC. This sequence encodes CSVQGQPYEQYF.

V and J are TRBV5-1 and TRBJ2-1; no definite D call. This CDR3 comprises 16 residues. V shed 1 base and J shed 0 bases, with 11 bases lying between them. From germline, CDR1 is SGHRS and CDR2 YFSETQ. The CDR3: CASSLTTTGSYNEQFF. The CDR3 coding sequence is TGCGCCAGCAGCTTGACAACAACGGGCTCCTACAATGAGCAGTTCTTC.

The chain employs TRBV18 and TRBJ2-3; the D gene is possibly TRBD2 (6 bases). V lost 2 bases, J lost 0 bases, and 12 bases lay in between. CDR3 length: 16 amino acids. Germline V CDR1 and CDR2: KGHSH, LQKENI. The CDR3 nucleotides read TGTGCCAGCTCACCATGGACGGGGACTAGCACAGATACGCAGTATTTT. It yields the protein CASSPWTGTSTDTQYF.

The chain carries TRBV20-1 and TRBJ2-1; 8 bases match TRBD2. This CDR3 is 14 amino acids long. From germline, CDR1 is DFQATT and CDR2 SNEGSKA (reference sequence). J lost 5 bases, V lost 3 bases, and 6 bases had no gene match. DNA of the CDR3: TGCAGTGCTAGGTCGGGAGGGTCGGACAATGAGCAGTTCTTC. Translation: CSARSGGSDNEQFF.

The chain is built from TRBV20-1 and TRBJ2-5; D is ambiguous. The CDR3 runs 14 residues. V lost 2 bases and J 5 bases, leaving 15 bases between the germline ends. The germline CDR1 and CDR2 sequences are DFQATT and SNEGSKA (reference sequence). CDR3 sequence: CSARSRQVRETQYF. CDR3 nucleotides: TGCAGTGCTAGAAGTCGTCAAGTAAGGGAGACCCAGTACTTC.

The J gene is TRBJ2-5, the V gene TRBV3-1; D call uncertain. The CDR3 loop spans 15 amino acids. The V end lost 4 bases, the J end lost 1 base, and 13 bases lay between the germline ends. Germline V gene data show CDR1 as LGHDT and CDR2 as YNNKEL (reference sequence). The chain's CDR3 is CASSPGRRFQETQYF. The CDR3 DNA reads TGTGCCAGCAGCCCCGGACGTAGGTTCCAAGAGACCCAGTACTTC.

The table lists this clonotype with a few counts. This sequence joins TRBV4-1 and TRBJ2-5; 11 nucleotides match TRBD2. The CDR3 is made up of 16 amino acids. The germline V gene encodes CDR1 MGHRA and CDR2 YSYEKL. V was pared by 0 bases and J by 7 bases, with 7 bases of the junction left unmatched. The CDR3 loop is CASSQETSGALWTQYF. CDR3 DNA: TGCGCCAGCAGCCAAGAGACTAGCGGGGCCTTATGGACCCAGTACTTC.

The chain uses TRBV7-9 and TRBJ2-1, with 7 nucleotides matching TRBD2. The CDR3 spans 16 residues. Germline CDR1 SEHNR, CDR2 FQNEAQ (reference sequence). Trimming removed 0 bases from V and 3 bases from J; junction bases left unmatched: 5. The CDR3 DNA sequence: TGTGCCAGCAGCTTAGCGGTGGGGGGGTTCTACAATGAGCAGTTCTTC. Translation gives CASSLAVGGFYNEQFF.

The J gene is TRBJ1-1, the V gene TRBV20-1, with a tentative D call TRBD1 (5 bases). From germline, CDR1 is DFQATT and CDR2 SNEGSKA (reference sequence). The CDR3 contains 14 residues. V lost 3 bases to trimming and J lost 1 base, with 12 bases between them. CDR3 sequence (DNA): TGCAGTGCTAGCCGGGACGAAGAGAACACTGAAGCTTTCTTT. This codes for CSASRDEENTEAFF.

This clonotype was seen a few times. J is TRBJ2-5 and V is TRBV27, with D uncertain. The CDR3 is 13 amino acids. Germline CDR1 reads MNHEY; CDR2 reads SMNVEV (reference sequence). Trimming left V 5 bases short and J 5 bases short, with 12 bases between. In DNA form, the CDR3 reads TGTGCCAGCAGTCCCTCTTTCAGGGAGACCCAGTACTTC. Translating gives CASSPSFRETQYF.

The V and J genes are TRBV5-6 and TRBJ2-7; no reliable D call. This CDR3 has 12 amino acids. The ends were cut back, 1 base at V and 9 bases at J, with 11 bases in the middle. CDR1 SGHDT and CDR2 YYEEEE come from the germline V gene. DNA for the CDR3: TGTGCCAGCAGCTTGCTATCACATGGGCAGTACTTC. Amino acid sequence: CASSLLSHGQYF.